The following is a T cell receptor (beta chain) sequence with its context. What it recognizes is unknown. These data originate in a study of T cells after yellow fever vaccination. Each CDR3 protein gets one entry after TCRdb re-called the 5' RACE reads with MiXCR. The sample holds 300,000 to 350,000 distinct CDR3 sequences, approximately 4% seen once. General observations from the study: The secondary response was weaker, and its peak arrived faster, on day 5 versus 15. Contamination by abundant bulk-population clonotypes could be present in FACS-sorted repertoires. Post-booster repertoires contained most primary-vaccination clones again (roughly 97% CD4, around 88% CD8).

The germline V gene encodes CDR1 SGHNT and CDR2 YENEEA. The J segment lost 4 bases and the V segment lost 5 bases, leaving 7 bases of the junction unmatched. The CDR3 has 17 residues. The V call is TRBV11-3, the J call TRBJ2-3; 15 positions match TRBD2. This sequence was found in a man aged 18 to 30 who received the YFV17D yellow fever vaccine. Here the sequenced sample was PBMCs, taken 5 days after the yellow fever booster vaccination. As DNA, the CDR3 is TGTGCCAGCAGCCTCGGGACTAGCGGGGGGCCCGCAGATACGCAGTATTTT. Its translation is CASSLGTSGGPADTQYF. The full variable domain, completed using reference TRBV11-3 and TRBJ2-3, is EAGVVQSPRYKIIEKKQPVAFWCNPISGHNTLYWYLQNLGQGPELLIRYENEEAVDDSQLPKDRFSAERLKGVDSTLKIQPAELGDSAVYLCASSLGTSGGPADTQYFGPGTRLTVL.